This T cell receptor beta chain was identified during a study of T cells in tuberculosis. As for the study in general: IGRA-negative adolescents, IGRA-positive adolescents with latent tuberculosis and adults with active tuberculosis formed this South African cohort. Regarding the study as a whole: Smaller alpha distances in active tuberculosis partly reflected shorter CDR3-alpha lengths. Selection depended on which cryopreserved specimens were available.

Time point noted: new active TB diagnosis, blood taken before or within 7 days of starting treatment. Each clinical donor contributed on average about 96,000 T cells from unsorted cryopreserved PBMC. Comment on this clone: What it binds is unknown.

Method: immunoSEQ multiplex PCR; TCRdb's copy keeps in-frame clones and lacks some. Of 30,000 to 35,000 clones listed, roughly 85% are singletons. Trimming cost V 0 bases and J 4 bases, with 6 bases left between them. This CDR3 has 14 amino acids. The germline CDR1 and CDR2 sequences are ENHRY and SYGVKD. The chain has TRBV10-3 and TRBJ2-2; D is ambiguous. This TCR was sampled from an adult with tuberculosis. The material was PBMCs, obtained at tuberculosis diagnosis. The CDR3 DNA is TGTGCCATCAGTGAGTCGTCGGTCACCGGGGAGCTGTTTTTT. Translated: CAISESSVTGELFF.